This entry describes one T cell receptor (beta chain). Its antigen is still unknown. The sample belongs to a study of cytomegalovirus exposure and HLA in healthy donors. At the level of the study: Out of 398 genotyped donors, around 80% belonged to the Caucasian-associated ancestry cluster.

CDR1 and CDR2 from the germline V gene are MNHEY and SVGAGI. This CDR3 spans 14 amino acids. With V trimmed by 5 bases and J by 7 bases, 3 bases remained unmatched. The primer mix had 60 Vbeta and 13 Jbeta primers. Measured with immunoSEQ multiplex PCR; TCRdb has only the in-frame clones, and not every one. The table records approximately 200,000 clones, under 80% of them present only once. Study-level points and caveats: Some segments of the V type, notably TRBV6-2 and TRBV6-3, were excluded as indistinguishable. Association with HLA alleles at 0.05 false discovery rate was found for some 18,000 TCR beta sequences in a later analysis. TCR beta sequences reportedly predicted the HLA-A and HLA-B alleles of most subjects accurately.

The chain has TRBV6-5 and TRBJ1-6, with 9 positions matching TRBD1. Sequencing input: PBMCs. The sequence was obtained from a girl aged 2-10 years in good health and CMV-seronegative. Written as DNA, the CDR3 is TGTGCCAGCAGTCAGACAGGGGGAAATTCACCCCTCCACTTT. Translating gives CASSQTGGNSPLHF.